This entry lists 4 T cell receptor beta chains sequenced from one sample in a study of cytomegalovirus exposure and HLA in healthy donors. Profiled with immunoSEQ multiplex PCR; TCRdb holds only in-frame clones, not every one. The profile covers 200,000 to 300,000 clones, with about 90% appearing a single time and around 12% taken by the ten largest. Sequenced: PBMCs. All receptors come from a man aged 18 to 30 in good health and CMV-seropositive.

This clone was seen just once. The chain couples TRBV2 to TRBJ1-2; 7 bases align to TRBD1. The CDR3 extends over 12 amino acids. The germline V gene has CDR1 SNHLY and CDR2 FYNNEI. V trimming: 4 bases; J trimming: 7 bases; junction bases outside the gene matches: 3. The chain's CDR3 is CASSGQGGGYTF. In nucleotides, the CDR3 is TGTGCCAGCAGTGGACAGGGTGGTGGCTACACCTTC.

The rearrangement uses TRBV7-9 and TRBJ1-2, with unresolved D. CDR3 size: 13 residues. With 1 base removed from V and 3 bases from J, the gap between germline ends came to 6 bases. In germline, CDR1 is SEHNR, CDR2 FQNEAQ (reference sequence). The CDR3 reads CASSLGADYGYTF. The CDR3 DNA follows: TGTGCCAGCAGCTTAGGGGCAGACTATGGCTACACCTTC. The variable domain in full, completed from reference TRBV7-9 and TRBJ1-2, reads DTGVSQNPRHKITKRGQNVTFRCDPISEHNRLYWYRQTLGQGPEFLTYFQNEAQLEKSRLLSDRFSAERPKGSFSTLEIQRTEQGDSAMYLCASSLGADYGYTFGSGTRLTVV.

As concerns this clone: Additional DNA sequences in this sample encode the identical CDR3. The V and J genes are TRBV28 and TRBJ1-2; D gene ambiguous. V was shortened by 2 bases and J by 2 bases, with 6 bases between the two germline ends. Per germline, CDR1 MDHEN and CDR2 SYDVKM. The CDR3 totals 13 residues. The CDR3 DNA reads TGTGCCAGCAGTTTAGGCCAGAACTATGGCTACACCTTC. Protein: CASSLGQNYGYTF.

The rearrangement joins TRBV29-1 to TRBJ2-5; D ambiguous. Germline V gives CDR1 SQVTM, CDR2 ANQGSEA. Trimming removed 5 bases at V and 7 bases at J, with 8 bases between. This CDR3 is 10 amino acids long. The CDR3 reads CSVYYGTQYF. DNA of the CDR3: TGCAGCGTTTACTACGGGACCCAGTACTTC.